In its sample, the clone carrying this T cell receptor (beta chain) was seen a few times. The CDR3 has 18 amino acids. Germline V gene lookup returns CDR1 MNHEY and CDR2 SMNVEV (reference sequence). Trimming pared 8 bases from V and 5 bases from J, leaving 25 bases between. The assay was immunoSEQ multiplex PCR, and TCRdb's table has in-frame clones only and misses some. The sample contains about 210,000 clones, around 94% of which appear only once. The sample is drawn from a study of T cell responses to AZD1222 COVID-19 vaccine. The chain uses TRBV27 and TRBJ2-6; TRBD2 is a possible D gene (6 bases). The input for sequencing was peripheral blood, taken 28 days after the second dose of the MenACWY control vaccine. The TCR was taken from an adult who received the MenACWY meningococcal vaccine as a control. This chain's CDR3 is CASSDLGLNRLRANVLTF. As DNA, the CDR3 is TGTGCCAGCTCGGACCTGGGACTGAACCGACTACGGGCCAACGTCCTGACTTTC.